These 3 T cell receptor beta chains came from one sample sequenced in a study of neoadjuvant nivolumab and ipilimumab in lung cancer. TCRdb's copy holds only in-frame clones and misses some; the assay was immunoSEQ multiplex PCR. The sample lists roughly 39,000 clones, roughly nine tenths seen once, with approximately 3.6% in the top ten. Sequenced here: peripheral blood, sampled before neoadjuvant nivolumab, alone or with ipilimumab. The receptors come from an adult with non-small cell lung cancer.

The chain employs TRBV6-5 and TRBJ2-3; the D is unclear. Germline-derived CDR1 and CDR2 are MNHEY and SVGAGI. Trimming left V 6 bases short and J 1 base short, with 8 bases between. CDR3 length equals 13 residues. CDR3 sequence: CASSIRGTDTQYF. CDR3 nucleotides: TGTGCCAGCAGCATACGGGGCACAGATACGCAGTATTTT.

This chain joins TRBV11-2 and TRBJ1-2; TRBD1 agrees at 7 bases. The CDR3 sequence is 12 residues long. The germline V gene has CDR1 SGHAT and CDR2 FQNNGV. V shed 5 bases and J 8 bases; nucleotides not matched to a gene: 5. The CDR3 bases are TGTGCCAGCAGCCCGGGACAGTGGGGCTACACCTTC. As protein: CASSPGQWGYTF.

The rearrangement links TRBV6-6 to TRBJ2-2, with 7 bases aligning to TRBD2. The CDR3 extends over 16 amino acids. The ends lost 5 bases at V and 7 bases at J; junction bases unmatched: 13. CDR1 MNHNY and CDR2 SVGAGI come from the germline V gene (reference sequence). DNA of the CDR3: TGTGCCAGCAGTCTGACTGGCGGGAGTTTCAACGGGGAGCTGTTTTTT. This sequence encodes CASSLTGGSFNGELFF.